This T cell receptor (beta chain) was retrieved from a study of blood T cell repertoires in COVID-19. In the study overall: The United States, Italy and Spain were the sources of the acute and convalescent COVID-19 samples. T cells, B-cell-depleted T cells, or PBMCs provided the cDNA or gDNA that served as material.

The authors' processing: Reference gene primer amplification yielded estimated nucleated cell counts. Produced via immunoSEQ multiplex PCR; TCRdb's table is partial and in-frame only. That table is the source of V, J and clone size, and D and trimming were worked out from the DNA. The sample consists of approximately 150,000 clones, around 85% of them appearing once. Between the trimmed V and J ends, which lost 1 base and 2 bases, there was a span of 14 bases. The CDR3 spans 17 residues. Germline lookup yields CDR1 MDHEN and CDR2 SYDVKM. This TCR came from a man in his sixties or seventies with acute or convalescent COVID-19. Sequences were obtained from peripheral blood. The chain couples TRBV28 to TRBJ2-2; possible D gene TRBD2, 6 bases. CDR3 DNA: TGTGCCAGCAGTTTATTATCCGGGGGAAGCAACACCGGGGAGCTGTTTTTT. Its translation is CASSLLSGGSNTGELFF.